This record covers a single TCR beta chain. These data come from a study of blood T cell repertoires in COVID-19. Profiling relied on immunoSEQ multiplex PCR, and the TCRdb table lists in-frame clones only, not all of them. This table has 140,000 to 150,000 clones, around 89% appearing once. This CDR3 is 15 amino acids long. V was trimmed by 4 bases and J by 2 bases, leaving 17 bases between them. Germline assignment: CDR1 SQVTM and CDR2 ANQGSEA. This TCR came from a man between 60 and 75 years old with active or convalescent COVID-19. The material sequenced was peripheral blood. The chain employs TRBV29-1 and TRBJ1-1, with D perhaps matching TRBD1 (5 bases). As DNA, the CDR3 is TGCAGCGTTGTATGGATGGGGGGAGTTAACACTGAAGCTTTCTTT. Residues: CSVVWMGGVNTEAFF.